This T cell receptor (beta chain) was identified during a study of tumor-infiltrating lymphocytes in localized non-small cell lung cancer. The wider study: The cohort mixed smokers and never-smokers, several histologies, and some post-neoadjuvant-chemotherapy samples. From each patient, both tumor and uninvolved lung, non-adjacent to tumor, were sampled. Whole-study results and caveats: Each assay used a separate piece of the same tissue.

CDR3 length equals 11 residues. With V trimmed by 3 bases and J by 9 bases, 4 bases remained unmatched. Germline CDR1 and CDR2: DFQATT and SNEGSKA (reference sequence). As regards this clone: Its matching antigen is unknown.

The assay was immunoSEQ multiplex PCR, and TCRdb's table has in-frame clones only and misses some. Of 15,000 or so clones in the sample, over 75% were seen once. The chain links TRBV20-1 to TRBJ1-1; TRBD1 aligns across 7 bases. The specimen was uninvolved lung tissue not adjacent to the tumor. The receptor comes from a human donor with non-small cell lung cancer. The CDR3 bases are TGCAGTGCTAGCTATAGGGGGCAAGCTTTCTTT. Protein product: CSASYRGQAFF.